The next 5 T cell receptor beta chains were all read from a single sample in a study of shared T cell receptors in the human thymus. Assay: immunoSEQ multiplex PCR; the TCRdb copy retains only in-frame clones and omits some. The sample lists over 350,000 clones, more than 85% occurring once. The material sequenced was thymocytes. The receptors derive from a human donor.

The chain recombines TRBV5-4 with TRBJ1-6; 10 bases line up with TRBD1. This CDR3 has 15 amino acids. V dropped 1 base and J dropped 8; count of bases not matched to a gene: 3. CDR1 is SGHNT, CDR2 YYREEE, per germline (reference sequence). CDR3 amino acids: CASSLRTGGDSPLHF. CDR3 DNA sequence: TGTGCCAGCAGCTTGAGGACAGGGGGTGATTCACCCCTCCACTTT.

This chain connects TRBV6-5 to TRBJ2-5; 7 bases line up with TRBD2. This CDR3 comprises 15 residues. The V gene end was trimmed by 6 bases and the J gene end by 2 bases; junction bases not matched to a gene: 9. CDR1 MNHEY and CDR2 SVGAGI come from the germline V gene. In DNA form, the CDR3 reads TGTGCCAGCAGGTTCCGGGACTACACGCAAGAGACCCAGTACTTC. The encoded protein is CASRFRDYTQETQYF.

This clone has only one observation. The chain joins TRBV4-3 to TRBJ1-3; D possibly corresponds to TRBD1 (6 bases). Germline loops: CDR1 LGHNA, CDR2 YSLEER. The CDR3 contains 19 residues. The V and J ends lost 1 base and 2 bases respectively, with 21 bases between them. CDR3: CASSQGATSSGAPGNTIYF. In DNA, the CDR3 is TGCGCCAGCAGCCAAGGGGCGACAAGCTCAGGGGCGCCTGGAAACACCATATATTTT.

V and J are TRBV10-3 and TRBJ2-6; the D is unclear. The CDR3 loop spans 13 amino acids. CDR1 is ENHRY, CDR2 SYGVKD, per germline. Trimming shortened V by 0 bases and J by 3 bases, and 0 bases separated the two germline ends. CDR3 sequence: CAISESGANVLTF. Here the CDR3 DNA reads TGTGCCATCAGTGAGTCTGGGGCCAACGTCCTGACTTTC.

This chain uses TRBV14 with TRBJ2-5; TRBD2 aligns across 8 bases. Germline values: CDR1 SGHDN, CDR2 FVKESK. This CDR3 contains 16 residues. Losses at the gene ends were 5 bases for V and 2 bases for J; bases not matched to a gene: 10. CDR3 coding DNA: TGTGCCAGCAGCTACCAGCGGGAGAGCTTTCAAGAGACCCAGTACTTC. Translation: CASSYQRESFQETQYF.